The TCR beta chain described here comes from a study of shared clonotypes between healthy human individuals (dated by TCRdb to about 2020). Study-wide context: Three men and two women, aged 18 to 49 years, made up the cohort. The study deeply sequenced blood TCR repertoires of about 5 healthy adults to estimate repertoire size and the extent of clonotype sharing between individuals. For each donor, three plates each were used for CD4 naive and CD4 memory, two plates were used for CD8 naive, and one plate was used for CD8 memory. Libraries were prepared and TCR repertoires were sequenced by different laboratories using diverse techniques, in order to increase sequencing depth and limit assay-specific biases. Between about 0.8 and 8.9 billion PBMCs per donor were obtained by leukapheresis. Overall results and qualifications from the work: Across a handful of donors, around 5.4% of naive CD4, roughly 3.3% of naive CD8, roughly 2.2% of memory CD4, and under 0.45% of memory CD8 clonotypes were shared. The small number of donors limited the genetic and exposure-history diversity represented. Naive subsets generally had larger estimated clonotype richness than memory subsets. Incomplete sequencing was indicated by rarefaction of sorted-subset datasets, despite the large sequencing depth. Compared with non-shared clonotypes, the clonotypes found in all four sorted-subset donors had higher generation probabilities. Based on pairwise subsampling, the degree of clonotype sharing among donors was expected to be affected by sequencing depth. Sampling was restricted to blood, and TCR repertoires in tissues likely differ from the TCR repertoires found in blood.

The donors were healthy, HIV-negative adults with no recently reported acute infections or vaccinations. All donors were Caucasian adults living in Nashville, Tennessee, USA. CD4+ T cells were enriched by magnetic negative selection, after which naive cells were positively selected on CD45RA and the negative fraction was taken as the memory subset. Blood was obtained by leukapheresis, after which PBMCs were separated by Ficoll-Histopaque density gradient centrifugation and cryopreserved in liquid nitrogen vapor phase. Analytical flow cytometry was used to check the purity and quantity of every magnetically sorted T cell population. From each sorted fraction, genomic DNA was isolated and quantified by UV absorbance on a Nanodrop 2000c. Using the deep immunoSEQ assay, multiplex PCR amplified TCR CDR3 regions from genomic DNA. For each cell subset, the extracted genomic DNA was distributed evenly across all wells of several immunoSEQ 96-well plates, and each plate served as one replicate. Each replicate PCR for sorted subsets received 150 to 250 ng genomic DNA, equal to roughly 33,000 T cell genomes. The purified libraries were quantified using a Qubit 3.0 fluorometer, sized with a Bioanalyzer 2100, and then quantified again using the KAPA Library Quantification kit. Every immunoSEQ 96-well plate was sequenced on a dedicated single-read 150-cycle Illumina NextSeq 550 flow cell. On the study's bioinformatics: Because the immunoSEQ output included only junctional sequences and no quality scores, the filtering could not be the same as the filtering used for full-length reads. To assign V/J genes and CDR3, sequences were annotated using PyIR, a Python wrapper for IgBLAST v1.9, with IMGT germline references. Reads with weak V/J assignments (E-value above 1e-6), missing CDR3, stop codons, out-of-frame junctions, or ambiguous translated residues were removed. V3J clonotypes were defined as sequences sharing the same inferred V gene, J gene, and CDR3 amino acid sequence. The percentage overlap between two repertoires was calculated by dividing the number of shared unique clonotypes by the size of the smaller repertoire. Repertoire richness was assessed with RTK rarefaction, the Chao1 estimator, and Recon v2.1 estimates of unobserved clonotypes. Generation probabilities were computed with OLGA for all TCRbeta clonotypes obtained by the gDNA method from several donors. TCRdb took over this immuneACCESS table, retaining in-frame rearrangements with V and J assigned. Such tables are incomplete; in checked studies, under half of the missing clones stem from an unresolved V gene, and the remainder is unexplained. V and J calls and clone size are as listed in that table; D and trimming were resolved from the DNA. The sample data list about 510,000 clones, and 90% to 96% of these were observed just once. The ten largest clones capture less than 0.06% of the sample.

Note on this clone: The antigen it recognizes is unknown. No base qualities exist here, and no much larger clone lies one base off it.

Cut back by 5 bases and 0 bases, the V and J ends lie 16 bases apart. From the cysteine through the phenylalanine, the CDR3 covers 16 amino acids. The retained sequence is limited to the CDR3, 48 bases, with the frame set at the first base. CDR1 and CDR2, per the germline V gene (reference sequence), are LNHDA and SQIVND. The rearrangement combines TRBV19 with TRBJ1-1, with the D gene not clear enough to name. The source is a woman in her twenties or thirties in good health. Source material: naive CD4+ T cells sorted from blood. Taken with the paper, the label for cell subset or site translates to: CD45RA+ positively selected. The DNA sequence reads TGTGCCAGTAGTCCCCCGTCGGGCGCTATGAACACTGAAGCTTTCTTT. It translates as CASSPPSGAMNTEAFF.